The clone carrying this T cell receptor beta chain was seen more than once but under ten times. As yet, its antigen is unknown. These data are taken from a study of shared clonotypes between healthy human individuals. General observations from the study: Several donors held approximately 4.6% of naive CD4 clonotypes in common. Relative to clonotypes present in all four donors, those not shared had lower generation probabilities.

Authors' data handling: From ImmunoSEQ came sequences covering only the junction and carrying no quality scores, so filtering differed. Sequencing used immunoSEQ multiplex PCR; TCRdb keeps in-frame clones, though not all of them. The V and J calls and clone size were taken over from that table, and D and trimming were inferred from the DNA. In the table there are 950,000 to 1,300,000 clones, roughly 80% of which are singletons. The sequence came from a man aged 18 to 35 in good health. Sequencing used memory CD4+ T cells sorted from blood. Documented subset: CD45RA-negative fraction.

The CDR3, as DNA: TGTGCCAGCAGCTTGTTCAGCGGGGTCCAAGAGACCCAGTACTTC. Translating it yields CASSLFSGVQETQYF. The V and J genes are TRBV11-2 and TRBJ2-5; TRBD2 matches 7 bases. Trimming at V came to 3 bases and at J to 1 base, leaving 5 bases not matched to a gene. Germline CDR1 is SGHAT and CDR2 is FQNNGV. CDR3 size: 15 residues. The variable domain in full, completed from reference TRBV11-2 and TRBJ2-5, reads EAGVAQSPRYKIIEKRQSVAFWCNPISGHATLYWYQQILGQGPKLLIQFQNNGVVDDSQLPKDRFSAERLKGVDSTLKIQPAKLEDSAVYLCASSLFSGVQETQYFGPGTRLLVL.